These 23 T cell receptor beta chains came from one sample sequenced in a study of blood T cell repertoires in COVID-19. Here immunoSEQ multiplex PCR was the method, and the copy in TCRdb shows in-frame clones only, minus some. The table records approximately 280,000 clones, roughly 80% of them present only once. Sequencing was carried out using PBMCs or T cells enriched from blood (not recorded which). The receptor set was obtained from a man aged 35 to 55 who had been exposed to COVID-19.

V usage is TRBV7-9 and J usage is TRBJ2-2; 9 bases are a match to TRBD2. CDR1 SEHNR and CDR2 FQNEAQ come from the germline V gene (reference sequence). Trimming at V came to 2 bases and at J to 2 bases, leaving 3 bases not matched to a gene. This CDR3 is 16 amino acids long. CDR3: CASSLPSGANTGELFF. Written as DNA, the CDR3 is TGTGCCAGCAGCTTACCTAGCGGGGCTAACACCGGGGAGCTGTTTTTT.

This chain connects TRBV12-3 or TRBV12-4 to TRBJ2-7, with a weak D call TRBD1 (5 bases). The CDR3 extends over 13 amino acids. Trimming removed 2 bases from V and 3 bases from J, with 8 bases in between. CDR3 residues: CASSLPGNYEQYF. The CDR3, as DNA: TGTGCCAGCAGTTTACCAGGGAACTACGAGCAGTACTTC.

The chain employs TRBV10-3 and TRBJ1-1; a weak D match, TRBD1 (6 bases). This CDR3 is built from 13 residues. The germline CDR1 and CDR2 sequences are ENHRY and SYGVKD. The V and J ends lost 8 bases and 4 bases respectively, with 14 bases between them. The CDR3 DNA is TGTGCCATCTCCCTGCAGGGGAGCACTGAAGCTTTCTTT. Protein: CAISLQGSTEAFF.

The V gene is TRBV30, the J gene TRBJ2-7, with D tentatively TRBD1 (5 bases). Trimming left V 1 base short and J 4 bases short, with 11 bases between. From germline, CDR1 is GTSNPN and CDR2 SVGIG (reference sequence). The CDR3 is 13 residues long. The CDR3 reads CAWSEGNSYEQYF. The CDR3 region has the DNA TGTGCCTGGAGTGAGGGGAACTCATACGAGCAGTACTTC.

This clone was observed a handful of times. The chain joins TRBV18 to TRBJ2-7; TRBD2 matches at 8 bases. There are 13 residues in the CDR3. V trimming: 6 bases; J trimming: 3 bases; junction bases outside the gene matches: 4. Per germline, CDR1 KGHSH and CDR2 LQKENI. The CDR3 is CASSRTSLYEQYF. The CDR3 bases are TGTGCCAGCTCCCGGACTAGCCTCTACGAGCAGTACTTC.

CDR3 in amino acids: CAISEGAAETQYF. CDR3 in DNA: TGTGCCATCAGTGAGGGGGCTGCAGAGACCCAGTACTTC. V is TRBV10-3 and J is TRBJ2-5, with D possibly matching TRBD1 (5 bases). V was pared by 2 bases and J by 4 bases, with 8 bases between. CDR1 and CDR2 (germline): ENHRY, SYGVKD. The CDR3 spans 13 residues.

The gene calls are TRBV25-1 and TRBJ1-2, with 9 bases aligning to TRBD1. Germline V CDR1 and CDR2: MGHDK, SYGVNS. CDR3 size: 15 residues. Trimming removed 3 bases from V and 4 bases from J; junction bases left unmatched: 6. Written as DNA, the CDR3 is TGTGCCAGCAGTGACTACAGGGGGCAGGCCTATGGCTACACCTTC. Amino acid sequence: CASSDYRGQAYGYTF.

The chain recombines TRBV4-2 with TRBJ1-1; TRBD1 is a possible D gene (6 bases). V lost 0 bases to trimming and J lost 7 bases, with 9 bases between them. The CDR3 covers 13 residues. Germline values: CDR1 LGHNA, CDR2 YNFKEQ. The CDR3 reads CASSQEQGFEAFF. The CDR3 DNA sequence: TGTGCCAGCAGCCAAGAACAGGGCTTTGAAGCTTTCTTT.

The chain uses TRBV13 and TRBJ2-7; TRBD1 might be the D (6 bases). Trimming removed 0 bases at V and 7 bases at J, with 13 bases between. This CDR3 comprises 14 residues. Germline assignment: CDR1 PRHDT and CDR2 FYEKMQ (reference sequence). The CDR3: CASSLGEAGVEQYF. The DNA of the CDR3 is TGTGCCAGCAGCTTAGGGGAGGCAGGGGTAGAGCAGTACTTC.

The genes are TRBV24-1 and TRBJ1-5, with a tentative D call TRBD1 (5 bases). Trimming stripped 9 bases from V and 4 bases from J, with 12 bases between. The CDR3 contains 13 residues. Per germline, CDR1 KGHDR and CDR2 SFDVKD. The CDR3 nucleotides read TGTGCCACCGCCAACCCAGGGAATCAGCCCCAGCATTTT. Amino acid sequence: CATANPGNQPQHF.

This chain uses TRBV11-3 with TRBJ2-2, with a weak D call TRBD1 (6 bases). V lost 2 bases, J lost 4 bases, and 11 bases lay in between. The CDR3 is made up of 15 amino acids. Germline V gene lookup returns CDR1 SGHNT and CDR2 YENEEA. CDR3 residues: CASSLSAGVTGELFF. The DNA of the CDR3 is TGTGCCAGCAGCTTATCGGCAGGGGTCACCGGGGAGCTGTTTTTT. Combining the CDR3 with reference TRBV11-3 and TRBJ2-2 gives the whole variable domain EAGVVQSPRYKIIEKKQPVAFWCNPISGHNTLYWYLQNLGQGPELLIRYENEEAVDDSQLPKDRFSAERLKGVDSTLKIQPAELGDSAVYLCASSLSAGVTGELFFGEGSRLTVL.

The CDR3 DNA follows: TGTGCCAGCTCACCAATTCGGGGGTTCTCTGGAAACACCATATATTTT. Amino acids: CASSPIRGFSGNTIYF. This chain links TRBV18 with TRBJ1-3; weak D call: TRBD1 (5 bases). V was shortened by 2 bases and J by 0 bases, with 11 bases between the two germline ends. The CDR3 runs 16 residues. Germline V gene lookup returns CDR1 KGHSH and CDR2 LQKENI.

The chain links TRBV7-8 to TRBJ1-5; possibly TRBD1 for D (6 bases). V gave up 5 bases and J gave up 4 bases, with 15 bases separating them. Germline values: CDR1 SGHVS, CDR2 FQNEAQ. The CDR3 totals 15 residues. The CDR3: CASSRTGGGNQPQHF. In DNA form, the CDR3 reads TGTGCCAGCAGCCGCACGGGGGGCGGAAATCAGCCCCAGCATTTT.

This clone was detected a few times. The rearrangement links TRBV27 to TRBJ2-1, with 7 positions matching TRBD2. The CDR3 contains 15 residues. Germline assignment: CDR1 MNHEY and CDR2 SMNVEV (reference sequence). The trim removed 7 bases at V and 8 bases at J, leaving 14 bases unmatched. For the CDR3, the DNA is TGTGCCAGCACCCAATTCGGGGGGATCGCGGATGAGCAGTTCTTC. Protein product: CASTQFGGIADEQFF.

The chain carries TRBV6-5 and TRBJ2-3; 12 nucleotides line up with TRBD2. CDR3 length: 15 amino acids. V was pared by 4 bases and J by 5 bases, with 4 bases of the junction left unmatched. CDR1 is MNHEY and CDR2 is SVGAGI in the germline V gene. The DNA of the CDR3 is TGTGCCAGCAGTTCCCGACTAGCGGGAGTAGATACGCAGTATTTT. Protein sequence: CASSSRLAGVDTQYF.

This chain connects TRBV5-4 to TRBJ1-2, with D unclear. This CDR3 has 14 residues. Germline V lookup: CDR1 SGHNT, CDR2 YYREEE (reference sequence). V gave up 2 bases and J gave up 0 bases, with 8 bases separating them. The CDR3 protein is CASSLVAANYGYTF. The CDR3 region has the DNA TGTGCCAGCAGCTTAGTTGCGGCTAACTATGGCTACACCTTC.

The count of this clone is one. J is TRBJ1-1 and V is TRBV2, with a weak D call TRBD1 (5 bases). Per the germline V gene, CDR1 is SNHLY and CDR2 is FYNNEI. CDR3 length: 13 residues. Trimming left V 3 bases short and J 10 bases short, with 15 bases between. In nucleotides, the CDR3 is TGTGCCAGCAGTGATGAGGTCTATACAGGAGCTTTCTTT. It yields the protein CASSDEVYTGAFF.

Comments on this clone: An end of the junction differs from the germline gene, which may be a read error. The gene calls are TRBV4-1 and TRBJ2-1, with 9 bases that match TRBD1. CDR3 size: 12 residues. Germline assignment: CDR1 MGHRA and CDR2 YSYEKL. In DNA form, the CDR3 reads TGCGCCAGCAGCCAAGAGGTCGGGACAGGGCTCTTC. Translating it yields CASSQEVGTGLF.

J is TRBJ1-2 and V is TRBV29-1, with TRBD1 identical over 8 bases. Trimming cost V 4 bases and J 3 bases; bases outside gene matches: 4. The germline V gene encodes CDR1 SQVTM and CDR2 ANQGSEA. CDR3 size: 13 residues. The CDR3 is CSVGTGRDYGYTF. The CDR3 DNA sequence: TGCAGCGTTGGGACAGGGAGGGACTATGGCTACACCTTC.

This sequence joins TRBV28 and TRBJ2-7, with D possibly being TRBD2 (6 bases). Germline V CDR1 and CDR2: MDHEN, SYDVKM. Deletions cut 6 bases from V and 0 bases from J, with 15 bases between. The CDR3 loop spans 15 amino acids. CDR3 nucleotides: TGTGCCAGCAGCCTCAGACTGGGAGGCTCCTACGAGCAGTACTTC. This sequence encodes CASSLRLGGSYEQYF.

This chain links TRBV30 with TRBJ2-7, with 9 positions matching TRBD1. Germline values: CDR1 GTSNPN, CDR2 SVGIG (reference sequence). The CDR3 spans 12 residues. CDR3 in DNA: TGTACGGGAGACAGGGGGGCCTACGAGCAGTACTTC. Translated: CTGDRGAYEQYF.

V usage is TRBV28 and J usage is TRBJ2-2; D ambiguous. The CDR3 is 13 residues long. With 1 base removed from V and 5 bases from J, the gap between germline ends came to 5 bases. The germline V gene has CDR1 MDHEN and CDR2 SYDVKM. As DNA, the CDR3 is TGTGCCAGCAGTTTATCCGGGACCGGGGAGCTGTTTTTT. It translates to CASSLSGTGELFF.

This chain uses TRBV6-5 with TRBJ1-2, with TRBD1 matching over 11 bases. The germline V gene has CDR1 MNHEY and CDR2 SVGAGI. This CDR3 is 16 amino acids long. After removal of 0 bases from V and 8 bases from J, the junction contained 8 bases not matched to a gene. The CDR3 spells CASSYSLGQGAVGYTF. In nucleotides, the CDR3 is TGTGCCAGCAGTTACTCTTTAGGACAGGGGGCGGTCGGCTACACCTTC.